The 24 T cell receptor beta chains presented below share a single source sample, sequenced in a study of blood T cell repertoires in COVID-19. Profiling relied on immunoSEQ multiplex PCR, and the TCRdb table lists in-frame clones only, not all of them. The repertoire has 200,000 to 250,000 clones, 82% of them found once; the top ten carry approximately 4.9%. What was sequenced was peripheral blood. The receptors here all came from a woman older than 75 with active or convalescent COVID-19.

This chain connects TRBV6-6 to TRBJ1-2; the match to TRBD1 covers 9 bases. Trimming took 7 bases from V and 4 from J; bases not matched to a gene: 10. The CDR3 covers 15 residues. The germline CDR1 and CDR2 sequences are MNHNY and SVGAGI (reference sequence). The CDR3 sequence is CASKRGQGIGYGYTF. CDR3 nucleotide sequence: TGTGCCAGCAAACGGGGACAGGGCATCGGCTATGGCTACACCTTC.

The rearrangement joins TRBV3-1 (or the pseudogene TRBV3-2) to TRBJ2-7; TRBD2 might be the D (6 bases). This CDR3 is 15 amino acids long. Per germline, CDR1 LGHDT and CDR2 YNNKEL (reference sequence). V was cut by 3 bases and J by 3 bases, with 15 bases left in between. The CDR3 loop reads CASSQDGLLSYEQYF. The CDR3 nucleotides read TGTGCCAGCAGCCAGGATGGACTACTAAGCTACGAGCAGTACTTC.

This clone was seen a handful of times. The chain employs TRBV6-1 and TRBJ1-2; 7 bases map to TRBD1. The CDR3 contains 15 residues. V trimming: 1 base; J trimming: 5 bases; junction bases outside the gene matches: 7. Germline V gene data show CDR1 as MNHNS and CDR2 as SASEGT. The CDR3 bases are TGTGCCAGCAGTGAAGGACAGGGATTATGGTATGGCTACACCTTC. It is translated as CASSEGQGLWYGYTF.

J is TRBJ1-3 and V is TRBV30; 12 bases line up with TRBD1. Germline CDR1 and CDR2: GTSNPN and SVGIG (reference sequence). With V trimmed by 1 base and J by 2 bases, 9 bases remained unmatched. CDR3 length: 18 residues. The CDR3 DNA sequence: TGTGCCTGGAGTGGACCGGGACAGGGGGCTTTAACTGGAAACACCATATATTTT. It codes for CAWSGPGQGALTGNTIYF.

This clone occurred many times. This specimen includes other DNA sequences encoding the same CDR3. The J gene is TRBJ1-2, the V gene TRBV7-8; 7 bases are shared with TRBD1. After removal of 6 bases from V and 4 bases from J, the junction contained 8 bases not matched to a gene. From germline, CDR1 is SGHVS and CDR2 FQNEAQ. The length of the CDR3 is 14 residues. CDR3 region: CASRAERDSYGYTF. The CDR3 DNA is TGTGCCAGCAGGGCCGAGAGGGACAGCTATGGCTACACCTTC.

The chain has TRBV28 and TRBJ1-2, with unresolved D. The CDR3 is 13 residues long. V was cut by 3 bases and J by 4 bases, with 9 bases left in between. The germline V gene has CDR1 MDHEN and CDR2 SYDVKM. For the CDR3, the DNA is TGTGCCAGCAGTTTTCGGGTTTCCTATGGCTACACCTTC. This gives the protein CASSFRVSYGYTF.

The J gene is TRBJ2-7, the V gene TRBV27; TRBD1 might be the D (5 bases). The CDR3 extends over 15 amino acids. V dropped 2 bases and J dropped 3 bases, with 14 bases sitting between them. Germline V lookup: CDR1 MNHEY, CDR2 SMNVEV (reference sequence). The CDR3 DNA follows: TGTGCCAGCAGTTTAAGGGGCAGGGCAGGCTACGAGCAGTACTTC. Encoded protein: CASSLRGRAGYEQYF.

The chain is built from TRBV28 and TRBJ2-6, with D possibly matching TRBD2 (6 bases). The ends were cut back, 7 bases at V and 4 bases at J, with 11 bases in the middle. CDR3 length equals 14 residues. CDR1 and CDR2 (germline): MDHEN, SYDVKM. CDR3 bases: TGTGCCAGCAATCGGGGGTCCGGGGCCAACGTCCTGACTTTC. Translated, it gives CASNRGSGANVLTF.

The chain is built from TRBV28 and TRBJ2-5, with TRBD2 identical over 8 bases. The germline gives CDR1 MDHEN, CDR2 SYDVKM. Trimming removed 7 bases from V and 5 bases from J; junction bases left unmatched: 6. The CDR3 is 13 residues long. The CDR3 DNA reads as TGTGCCAGCAAGACTAGCGTGACGGAGACCCAGTACTTC. Protein: CASKTSVTETQYF.

The chain joins TRBV3-1 (or the pseudogene TRBV3-2) to TRBJ1-4; 9 bases line up with TRBD1. The CDR3 length is 16 residues. Germline CDR1 reads LGHDT; CDR2 reads YNNKEL (reference sequence). The ends lost 4 bases at V and 4 bases at J; junction bases unmatched: 7. This chain's CDR3 is CASSRGQGLDNEKLFF. In nucleotides, the CDR3 is TGTGCCAGCAGCCGTGGACAGGGGTTAGATAATGAAAAACTGTTTTTT.

The CDR3 protein is CASSVTGNSPLHF. CDR3 in DNA: TGTGCCAGTAGTGTAACAGGAAATTCACCCCTCCACTTT. V and J are TRBV19 and TRBJ1-6, with a tentative D call TRBD1 (5 bases). The CDR3 totals 13 residues. Between the trimmed V and J ends, which lost 5 bases and 7 bases, there was a span of 9 bases. The germline V gene has CDR1 LNHDA and CDR2 SQIVND (reference sequence).

This rearrangement joins TRBV28 to TRBJ2-7; the D gene is possibly TRBD1 (6 bases). V lost 4 bases and J 5 bases, leaving 18 bases between the germline ends. The CDR3 is 15 residues long. Germline CDR1 MDHEN, CDR2 SYDVKM. CDR3 nucleotide sequence: TGTGCCAGCAGTTCCTCAGGGGCGGATTCCAACGAGCAGTACTTC. This translates into CASSSSGADSNEQYF.

This clone was found once. The genes are TRBV6-6 and TRBJ2-7; a possible D gene is TRBD1 (5 bases). Germline-derived CDR1 and CDR2 are MNHNY and SVGAGI (reference sequence). This CDR3 has 14 residues. Trimming took 0 bases from V and 4 from J, leaving 10 bases between them. For the CDR3, the DNA is TGTGCCAGCAGTTACTCGACAGCCTATTACGAGCAGTACTTC. Its protein is CASSYSTAYYEQYF.

The rearrangement links TRBV11-3 to TRBJ2-2; 7 bases align to TRBD1. The CDR3 is made up of 16 amino acids. Germline V gene data show CDR1 as SGHNT and CDR2 as YENEEA. Trimming removed 4 bases from V and 2 bases from J; junction bases left unmatched: 7. This chain's CDR3 is CASSSSGTVNTGELFF. In DNA form, the CDR3 reads TGTGCCAGCAGCTCCTCCGGGACAGTTAACACCGGGGAGCTGTTTTTT.

The chain joins TRBV3-1 (or the pseudogene TRBV3-2) to TRBJ1-2; 7 bases align to TRBD1. This CDR3 is built from 11 residues. Germline assignment: CDR1 LGHDT and CDR2 YNNKEL (reference sequence). V lost 8 bases and J lost 7; bases outside the gene matches: 4. Here the CDR3 DNA reads TGTGCCAGCGGAGGGGGCTTTGGCTACACCTTC. Protein sequence: CASGGGFGYTF.

The chain couples TRBV6-1 to TRBJ1-2, with 7 bases fitting TRBD1. The J segment lost 8 bases and the V segment lost 3 bases, leaving 9 bases of the junction unmatched. Looked up from germline, CDR1 is MNHNS and CDR2 is SASEGT. The CDR3 length is 14 residues. The CDR3 coding sequence is TGTGCCAGCAGTGATGTGGACAGGCTCTTCGGCTACACCTTC. Protein product: CASSDVDRLFGYTF.

In its sample, this clone was seen once. The rearrangement joins TRBV6-5 to TRBJ1-1; 7 bases are shared with TRBD1. There are 15 residues in the CDR3. Germline CDR1 reads MNHEY; CDR2 reads SVGAGI. V was clipped by 6 bases and J by 0 bases; unmatched bases: 7. The CDR3 here is CASRKGTAMNTEAFF. DNA of the CDR3: TGTGCCAGCAGGAAGGGGACAGCTATGAACACTGAAGCTTTCTTT.

This chain connects TRBV5-1 to TRBJ1-6, with D tentatively TRBD1 (5 bases). The V gene lost 4 bases and the J gene lost 7 bases, with 18 bases spanning the gap. Germline assignment: CDR1 SGHRS and CDR2 YFSETQ. CDR3 size: 16 residues. The CDR3 sequence: CASSQTEQVVNSPLHF. Written as DNA, the CDR3 is TGCGCCAGCAGCCAAACCGAACAGGTCGTAAATTCACCCCTCCACTTT.

The chain is built from TRBV2 and TRBJ1-1; tentative D call: TRBD1 (5 bases). CDR1 SNHLY and CDR2 FYNNEI come from the germline V gene. CDR3 size: 14 residues. Trimming took 5 bases from V and 0 from J, leaving 10 bases between them. Here the CDR3 DNA reads TGTGCCAGCAGTCTTGGGGCGGTGAACACTGAAGCTTTCTTT. Protein product: CASSLGAVNTEAFF.

The chain carries TRBV7-8 and TRBJ2-5, with D maybe TRBD1 (6 bases). There are 12 residues in the CDR3. Germline V gene sequence: CDR1 SGHVS, CDR2 FQNEAQ. V gave up 6 bases and J gave up 3 bases, with 8 bases separating them. CDR3 residues: CASRHREETQYF. The DNA for the CDR3 is TGTGCCAGCAGACACAGGGAAGAGACCCAGTACTTC.

This clone came up a few times. The rearrangement joins TRBV28 to TRBJ1-2; the match to TRBD1 covers 7 bases. This CDR3 has 13 residues. Germline CDR1 reads MDHEN; CDR2 reads SYDVKM. V was pared by 5 bases and J by 7 bases, with 7 bases of the junction left unmatched. The DNA for the CDR3 is TGTGCCAGCAGTATCCAGGGGGTGGGTGGCTACACCTTC. Its protein product is CASSIQGVGGYTF.

This clone was picked up one time. The V call is TRBV28, the J call TRBJ1-4; D might be TRBD1 (5 bases). Germline V gene sequence: CDR1 MDHEN, CDR2 SYDVKM. The CDR3 totals 14 residues. Trimming took off 3 bases at V and 0 bases at J, with 5 bases between the two ends. The CDR3 DNA reads TGTGCCAGCAGTTTCAGGGCAACTAATGAAAAACTGTTTTTT. It specifies CASSFRATNEKLFF.

This clone showed up just a few times. The chain uses TRBV5-4 and TRBJ1-1; D is possibly TRBD1 (5 bases). Germline V lookup: CDR1 SGHNT, CDR2 YYREEE (reference sequence). V shed 0 bases and J shed 5 bases, with 14 bases lying between them. The CDR3 consists of 15 residues. The DNA of the CDR3 is TGTGCCAGCAGCTTGGCAGGGCCTTCAAAAACTGAAGCTTTCTTT. This sequence encodes CASSLAGPSKTEAFF.

The chain couples TRBV19 to TRBJ1-5, with D uncertain. The CDR3 has 17 amino acids. In germline, CDR1 is LNHDA, CDR2 SQIVND (reference sequence). With 6 bases removed from V and 0 bases from J, the gap between germline ends came to 18 bases. The CDR3, as DNA: TGTGCCAGTAGCACCCCTCTGAGTCGGGGTAGCAATCAGCCCCAGCATTTT. As protein: CASSTPLSRGSNQPQHF.